Detailed here is one T cell receptor beta chain. This entry is derived from a study of blood T cell repertoires in COVID-19. Germline assignment: CDR1 SGHNT and CDR2 YYREEE (reference sequence). J gave up 4 bases and V 4 bases, and 12 bases lay outside the gene matches. The CDR3 sequence is 16 residues long. The repertoire was sequenced with immunoSEQ multiplex PCR; TCRdb's copy has only in-frame clones and lacks some. Among about 350,000 clones listed, 88% were seen once. The source of this sequence is a woman in her 30s who had been exposed to COVID-19. The chain combines TRBV5-4 with TRBJ2-5, with TRBD2 matching 8 bases. Sequencing used PBMCs or T cells enriched from blood (not recorded which). This chain's CDR3 is CASSPKPELAAETQYF. CDR3 coding DNA: TGTGCCAGCAGCCCAAAACCGGAACTAGCGGCAGAGACCCAGTACTTC.